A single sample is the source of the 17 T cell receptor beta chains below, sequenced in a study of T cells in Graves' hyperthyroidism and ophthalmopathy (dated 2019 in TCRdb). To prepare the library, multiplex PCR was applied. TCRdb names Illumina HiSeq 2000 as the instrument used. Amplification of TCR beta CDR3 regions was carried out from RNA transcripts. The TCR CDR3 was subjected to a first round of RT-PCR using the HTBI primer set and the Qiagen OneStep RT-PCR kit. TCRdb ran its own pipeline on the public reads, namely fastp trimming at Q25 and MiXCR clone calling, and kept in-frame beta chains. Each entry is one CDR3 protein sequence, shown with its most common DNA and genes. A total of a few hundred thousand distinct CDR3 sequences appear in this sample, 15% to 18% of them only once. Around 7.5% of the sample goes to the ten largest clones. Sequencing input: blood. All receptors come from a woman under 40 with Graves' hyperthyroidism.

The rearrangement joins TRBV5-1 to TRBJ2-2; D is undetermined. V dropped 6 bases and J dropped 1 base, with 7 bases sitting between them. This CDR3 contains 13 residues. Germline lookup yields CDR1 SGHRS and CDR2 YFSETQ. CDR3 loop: CASTTLNTGELFF. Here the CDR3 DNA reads TGCGCCAGCACGACACTGAACACCGGGGAGCTGTTTTTT.

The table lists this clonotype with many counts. CDR3 nucleotide sequence: TGTGCCAGCAGGTTTAGCGGGAGCGTCTCCTACAATGAGCAGTTCTTC. Encoded protein: CASRFSGSVSYNEQFF. J is TRBJ2-1 and V is TRBV12-3 or TRBV12-4, with 9 bases that match TRBD2. The length of the CDR3 is 16 residues. The trim removed 6 bases at V and 0 bases at J, leaving 6 bases unmatched.

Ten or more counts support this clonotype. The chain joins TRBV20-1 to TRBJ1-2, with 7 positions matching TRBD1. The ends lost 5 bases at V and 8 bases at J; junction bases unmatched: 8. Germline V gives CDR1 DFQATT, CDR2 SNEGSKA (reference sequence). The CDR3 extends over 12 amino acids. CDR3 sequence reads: CSADDREGGYTF. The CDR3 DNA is TGCAGTGCTGACGACAGGGAAGGCGGCTACACCTTC.

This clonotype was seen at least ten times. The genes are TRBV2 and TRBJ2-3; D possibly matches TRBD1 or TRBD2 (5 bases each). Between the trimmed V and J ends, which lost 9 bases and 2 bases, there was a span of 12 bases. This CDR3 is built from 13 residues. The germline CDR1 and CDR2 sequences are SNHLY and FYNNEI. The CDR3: CARRRDVTDTQYF. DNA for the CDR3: TGTGCCAGGCGCCGGGACGTCACAGATACGCAGTATTTT.

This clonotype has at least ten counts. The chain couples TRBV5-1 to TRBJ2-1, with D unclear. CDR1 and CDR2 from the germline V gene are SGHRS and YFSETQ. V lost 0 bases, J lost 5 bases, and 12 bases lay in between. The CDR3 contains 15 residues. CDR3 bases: TGCGCCAGCAGCTTGGATCTAGTTTCAGACAATGAGCAGTTCTTC. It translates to CASSLDLVSDNEQFF.

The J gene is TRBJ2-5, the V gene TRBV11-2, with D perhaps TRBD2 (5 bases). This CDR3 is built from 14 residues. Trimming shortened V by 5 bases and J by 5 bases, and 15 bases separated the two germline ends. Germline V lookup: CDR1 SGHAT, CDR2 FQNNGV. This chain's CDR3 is CASSPGHGEETQYF. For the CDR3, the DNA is TGTGCCAGCAGCCCCGGCCACGGGGAGGAGACCCAGTACTTC.

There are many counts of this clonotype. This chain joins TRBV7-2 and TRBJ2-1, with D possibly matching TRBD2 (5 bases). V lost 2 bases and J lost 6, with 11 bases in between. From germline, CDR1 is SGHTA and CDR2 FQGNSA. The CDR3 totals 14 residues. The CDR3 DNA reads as TGTGCCAGCAGCTTACTTGAGGGAGCCAATGAGCAGTTCTTC. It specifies CASSLLEGANEQFF.

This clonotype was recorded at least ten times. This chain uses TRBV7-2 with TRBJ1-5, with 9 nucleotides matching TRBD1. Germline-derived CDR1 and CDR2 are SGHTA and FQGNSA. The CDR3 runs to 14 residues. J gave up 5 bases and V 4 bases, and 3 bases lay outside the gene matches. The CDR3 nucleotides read TGTGCCAGCAGCTCCCGGACAGGGGATCAGCCCCAGCATTTT. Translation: CASSSRTGDQPQHF.

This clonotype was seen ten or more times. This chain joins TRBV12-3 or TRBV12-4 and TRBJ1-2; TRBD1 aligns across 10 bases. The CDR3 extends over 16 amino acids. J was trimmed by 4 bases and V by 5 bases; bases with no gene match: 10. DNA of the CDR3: TGTGCCAGCAGTACCGCCGGGACAGGGGCGCTCTATGGCTACACCTTC. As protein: CASSTAGTGALYGYTF.

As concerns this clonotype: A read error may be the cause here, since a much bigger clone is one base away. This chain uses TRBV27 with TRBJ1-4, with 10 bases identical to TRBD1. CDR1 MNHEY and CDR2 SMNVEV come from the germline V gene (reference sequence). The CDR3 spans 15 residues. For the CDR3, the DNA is TGTGCCAGCAGTTTGGACAGGGGGGGAAATGAAAAACTGCTTTTT. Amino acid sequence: CASSLDRGGNEKLLF.

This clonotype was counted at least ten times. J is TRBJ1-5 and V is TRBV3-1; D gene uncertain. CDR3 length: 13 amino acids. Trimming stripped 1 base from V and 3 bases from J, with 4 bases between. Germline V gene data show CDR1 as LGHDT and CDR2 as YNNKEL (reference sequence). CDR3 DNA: TGTGCCAGCAGCCAAGCGTACAATCAGCCCCAGCATTTT. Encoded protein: CASSQAYNQPQHF.

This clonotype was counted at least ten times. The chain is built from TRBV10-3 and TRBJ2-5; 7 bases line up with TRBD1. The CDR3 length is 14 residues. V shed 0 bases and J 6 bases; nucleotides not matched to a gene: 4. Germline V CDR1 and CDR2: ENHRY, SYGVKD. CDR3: CAISESTGFQTQYF. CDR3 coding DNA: TGTGCCATCAGTGAGTCGACAGGGTTTCAGACCCAGTACTTC.

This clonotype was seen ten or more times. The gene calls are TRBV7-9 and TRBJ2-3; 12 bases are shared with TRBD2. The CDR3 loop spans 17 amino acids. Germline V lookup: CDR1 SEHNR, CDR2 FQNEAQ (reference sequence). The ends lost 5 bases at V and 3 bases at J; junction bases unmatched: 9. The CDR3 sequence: CASSPRLAGVETDTQYF. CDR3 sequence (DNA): TGTGCCAGCAGCCCCCGACTAGCGGGAGTAGAGACAGATACGCAGTATTTT.

Written as DNA, the CDR3 is TGCAGCGTGGAGGGACAGGGGGCGGATACGCAGTATTTT. It encodes CSVEGQGADTQYF. This rearrangement joins TRBV29-1 to TRBJ2-3, with TRBD1 identical over 12 bases. V trimming: 6 bases; J trimming: 6 bases; junction bases outside the gene matches: 4. The germline CDR1 and CDR2 sequences are SQVTM and ANQGSEA. CDR3 length: 13 amino acids.

DNA of the CDR3: TGCGCCAGCAGCCACGGGGGACAGGTCGGGAATCAGCCCCAGCATTTT. Residues: CASSHGGQVGNQPQHF. The chain uses TRBV4-1 and TRBJ1-5; the match to TRBD1 covers 8 bases. Germline V gene sequence: CDR1 MGHRA, CDR2 YSYEKL. V was clipped by 3 bases and J by 4 bases; unmatched bases: 8. This CDR3 spans 16 amino acids.

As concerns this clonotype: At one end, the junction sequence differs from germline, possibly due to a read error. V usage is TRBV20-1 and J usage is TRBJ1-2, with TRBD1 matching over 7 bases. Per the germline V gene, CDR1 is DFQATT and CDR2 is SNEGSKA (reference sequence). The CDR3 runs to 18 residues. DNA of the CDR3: TGCAGTGCTAGAGCCCGACCGGGACAGAGATTATCTAACTCTGGCTACACCTTC. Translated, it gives CSARARPGQRLSNSGYTF.

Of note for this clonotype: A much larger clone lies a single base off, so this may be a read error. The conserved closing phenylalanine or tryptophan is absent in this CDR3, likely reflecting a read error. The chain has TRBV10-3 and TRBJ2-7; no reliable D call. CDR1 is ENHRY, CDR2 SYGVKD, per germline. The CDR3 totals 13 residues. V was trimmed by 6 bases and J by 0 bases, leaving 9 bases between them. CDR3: CAIRDTGSYEQYL. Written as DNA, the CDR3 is TGTGCCATCAGAGACACCGGCTCCTACGAGCAGTACTTA.